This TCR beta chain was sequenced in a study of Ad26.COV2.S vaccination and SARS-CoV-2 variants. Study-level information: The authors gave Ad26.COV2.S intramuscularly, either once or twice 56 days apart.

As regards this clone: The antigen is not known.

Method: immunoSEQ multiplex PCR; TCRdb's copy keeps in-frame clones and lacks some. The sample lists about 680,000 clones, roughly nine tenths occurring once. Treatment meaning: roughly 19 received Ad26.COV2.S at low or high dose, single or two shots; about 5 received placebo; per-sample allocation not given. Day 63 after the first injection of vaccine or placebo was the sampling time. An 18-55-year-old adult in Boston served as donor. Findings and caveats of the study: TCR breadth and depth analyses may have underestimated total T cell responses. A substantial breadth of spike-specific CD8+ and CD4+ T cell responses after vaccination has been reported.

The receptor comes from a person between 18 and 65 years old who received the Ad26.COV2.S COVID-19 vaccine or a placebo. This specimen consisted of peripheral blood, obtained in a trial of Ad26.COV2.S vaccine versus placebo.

CDR3 sequence reads: CASSFGVRSTDTQYF. The CDR3 coding sequence is TGCGCCAGCAGCTTCGGTGTTAGGAGCACAGATACGCAGTATTTT. The chain has TRBV5-1 and TRBJ2-3; D remains unclear. Trimming took off 2 bases at V and 0 bases at J, with 10 bases between the two ends. The CDR3 totals 15 residues. Germline CDR1 SGHRS, CDR2 YFSETQ.